This TCR beta chain comes out of a study of T cell repertoires in ileal Crohn's disease. Study background: All patients had surgery for stricturing (around 61%) or penetrating (about 40%) disease.

Described time point: neoterminal ileum biopsy at postoperative endoscopy, about 6 months after surgery. Included were adult ileal or ileocolonic Crohn's patients indicated for ileocolonic resection. The V gene's germline CDR1 is SGHTA and CDR2 FQGNSA. The CDR3 length is 13 residues. The V end was cut by 3 bases, the J end by 4 bases, with 7 bases between. With regard to this clone: Its antigen is not identified.

General observations from the study: Endoscopy was done a median approximately 7.4 months after surgery.

TCRdb's copy holds only in-frame clones and misses some; the assay was immunoSEQ multiplex PCR. Of fewer than 13,000 clones in the sample, roughly 80% were seen once. The chain has TRBV7-2 and TRBJ2-1; D is possibly TRBD2 (5 bases). The TCR originated in an adult with Crohn's disease. The sequenced material came from ileal tissue. The CDR3 reads CASSFRTYNEQFF. The CDR3 bases are TGTGCCAGCAGCTTCAGGACTTACAATGAGCAGTTCTTC.